This T cell receptor (beta chain) is from a study of blood T cell repertoires in COVID-19. Across the whole study: Nucleic acid was either cDNA or gDNA, and it came from T cells, B-cell-depleted T cells, or PBMCs.

In the authors' methods: Estimates of nucleated cell counts were drawn from the amplification of reference gene primers. Generated by immunoSEQ multiplex PCR, the TCRdb table keeps only in-frame clones and is missing some. Clone size and the V and J calls come from that table; the DNA yielded D and trimming. The data show about 200,000 clones, with 70% to 90% seen just once and 6% held by the top ten. Sequencing input: peripheral blood. The origin of this receptor is a man aged 35 to 55 with active or convalescent COVID-19.

Written as DNA, the CDR3 is TGTGCCAGCAGTTTATCGTTTTATTGGCAGGGTGGGAAAGGCACTGAAGCTTTCTTT. Translating it yields CASSLSFYWQGGKGTEAFF. The genes are TRBV27 and TRBJ1-1, with a tentative D call TRBD1 (5 bases). The germline V and J ends were trimmed by 0 bases and 4 bases, with 24 bases remaining between them. CDR1 is MNHEY, CDR2 SMNVEV, per germline (reference sequence). This CDR3 spans 19 amino acids.